Below, 8 T cell receptor beta chains from the same sample are listed, as sequenced in a study of T cells in Graves' hyperthyroidism and ophthalmopathy. Researchers took RNA transcripts and amplified the TCR beta CDR3 regions from them. The TCR CDR3 was amplified in a first-round RT-PCR using the HTBI primer set. TCRdb re-called the multiplex PCR reads through MiXCR, storing one row per CDR3 protein. The sample holds about 720,000 distinct CDR3 sequences, about a sixth seen once. Sequenced material: blood. These receptors came from a man aged 18 to 30 with Graves' hyperthyroidism.

This clonotype was seen a handful of times. The limits of the CDR3 on the DNA are not certain, so only TCRdb's listed CDR3 is given. The chain is built from TRBV28 and TRBJ1-5; the table's TRBD1 call for D was not verified on the DNA. Germline values: CDR1 MDHEN, CDR2 SYDVKM. The CDR3 adds up to 17 amino acids, both ends counted. CDR3 protein: CASSSSGQVYSNQPQHF.

V is TRBV24-1 and J is TRBJ2-1; D might be TRBD1 or TRBD2, each matching 6 bases. This CDR3 region has 17 residues. Germline loops: CDR1 KGHDR, CDR2 SFDVKD. V lost 3 bases and J lost 2, with 16 bases in between. The DNA of the CDR3 is TGTGCCACCAGTGATGGATCTTTGAGGGGGGCCTACAATGAGCAGTTCTTC. This sequence encodes CATSDGSLRGAYNEQFF.

The table lists this clonotype with many counts. The genes are TRBV12-3 or TRBV12-4 and TRBJ2-1; TRBD1 matches at 9 bases. The V gene end was trimmed by 5 bases and the J gene end by 4 bases; junction bases not matched to a gene: 6. The CDR3 consists of 15 residues. CDR3 in DNA: TGTGCCAGCAGTCCAGGACAGGGGAGATACAATGAGCAGTTCTTC. Its protein is CASSPGQGRYNEQFF.

This clonotype was found many times. This chain's CDR3 is CASSLPSEATTEAFF. CDR3 DNA: TGTGCCAGCAGTCTTCCTTCGGAGGCGACAACTGAAGCTTTCTTT. This chain joins TRBV28 and TRBJ1-1; unclear D gene. The V end lost 5 bases, the J end lost 5 bases, and 18 bases lay between the germline ends. Germline lookup yields CDR1 MDHEN and CDR2 SYDVKM. This CDR3 has 15 residues. Filled out from reference TRBV28 and TRBJ1-1, the complete variable domain reads DVKVTQSSRYLVKRTGEKVFLECVQDMDHENMFWYRQDPGLGLRLIYFSYDVKMKEKGDIPEGYSVSREKKERFSLILESASTNQTSMYLCASSLPSEATTEAFFGQGTRLTVV.

This chain joins TRBV7-9 and TRBJ2-3; D ambiguous. The CDR3 is 14 residues long. CDR1 and CDR2 from the germline V gene are SEHNR and FQNEAQ (reference sequence). Deletions cut 5 bases from V and 5 bases from J, with 14 bases between. The CDR3 protein is CASSQDQSRDTQYF. The CDR3 nucleotides are TGTGCCAGCAGCCAGGACCAATCCCGAGATACGCAGTATTTT.

Only a few counts were recorded for this clonotype. One base away lies a much larger clone, so this may be a sequencing read error. The rearrangement joins TRBV27 to TRBJ2-7; 9 bases fit TRBD1. Germline CDR1 and CDR2: MNHEY and SMNVEV (reference sequence). Trimming cost V 5 bases and J 5 bases; bases outside gene matches: 10. The CDR3 extends over 15 amino acids. In DNA form, the CDR3 reads TGTGCCAGCAGTGTCAGCCGGGACAGGGTACACGAGCAGTACTTC. Its protein product is CASSVSRDRVHEQYF.

This clonotype has ten or more counts. V and J are TRBV12-3 or TRBV12-4 and TRBJ2-3; 9 bases align to TRBD2. The CDR3 is 14 amino acids. With V trimmed by 6 bases and J by 4 bases, 5 bases remained unmatched. CDR3 sequence reads: CASRYSGRADTQYF. Here the CDR3 DNA reads TGTGCCAGCAGATATAGCGGGAGAGCAGATACGCAGTATTTT.

The chain carries TRBV20-1 and TRBJ2-3; 8 bases fit TRBD1. This CDR3 region has 15 residues. V was clipped by 6 bases and J by 3 bases; unmatched bases: 11. The germline V gene has CDR1 DFQATT and CDR2 SNEGSKA (reference sequence). The CDR3 loop reads CSAPDRVWQTDTQYF. The CDR3 bases are TGCAGTGCACCGGACAGGGTGTGGCAGACAGATACGCAGTATTTT.